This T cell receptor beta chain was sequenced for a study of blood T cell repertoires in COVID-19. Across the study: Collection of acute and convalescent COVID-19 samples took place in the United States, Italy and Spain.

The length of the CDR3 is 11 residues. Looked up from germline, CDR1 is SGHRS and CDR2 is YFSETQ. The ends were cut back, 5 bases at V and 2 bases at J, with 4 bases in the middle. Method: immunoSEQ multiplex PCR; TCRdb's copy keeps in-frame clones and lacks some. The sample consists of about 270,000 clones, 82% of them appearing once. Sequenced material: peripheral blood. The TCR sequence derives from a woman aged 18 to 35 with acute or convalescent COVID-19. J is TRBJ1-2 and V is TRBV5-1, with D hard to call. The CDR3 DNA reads TGCGCCAGCAGGGGCAACTATGGCTACACCTTC. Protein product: CASRGNYGYTF.